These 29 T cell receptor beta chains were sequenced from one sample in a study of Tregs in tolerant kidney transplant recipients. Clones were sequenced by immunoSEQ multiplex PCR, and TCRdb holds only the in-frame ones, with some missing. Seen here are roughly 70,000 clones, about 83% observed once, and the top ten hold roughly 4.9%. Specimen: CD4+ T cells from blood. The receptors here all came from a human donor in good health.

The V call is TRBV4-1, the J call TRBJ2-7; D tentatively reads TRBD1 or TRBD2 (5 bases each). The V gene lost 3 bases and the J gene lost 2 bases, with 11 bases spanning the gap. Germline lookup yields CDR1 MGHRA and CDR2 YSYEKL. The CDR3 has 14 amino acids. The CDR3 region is CASSHGDQAYEQYF. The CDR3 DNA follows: TGCGCCAGCAGCCATGGGGACCAGGCCTACGAGCAGTACTTC.

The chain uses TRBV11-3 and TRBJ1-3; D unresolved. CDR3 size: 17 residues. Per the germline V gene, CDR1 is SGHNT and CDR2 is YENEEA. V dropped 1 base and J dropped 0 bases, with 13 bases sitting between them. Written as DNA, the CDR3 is TGTGCCAGCAGCTTAGTTCCCAGACTTAACTCTGGAAACACCATATATTTT. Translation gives CASSLVPRLNSGNTIYF. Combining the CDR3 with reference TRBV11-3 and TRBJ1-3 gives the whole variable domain EAGVVQSPRYKIIEKKQPVAFWCNPISGHNTLYWYLQNLGQGPELLIRYENEEAVDDSQLPKDRFSAERLKGVDSTLKIQPAELGDSAVYLCASSLVPRLNSGNTIYFGEGSWLTVV.

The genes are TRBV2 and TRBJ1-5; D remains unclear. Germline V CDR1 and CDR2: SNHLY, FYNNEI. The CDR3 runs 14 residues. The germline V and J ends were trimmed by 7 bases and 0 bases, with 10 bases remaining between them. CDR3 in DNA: TGTGCCAGCAATCCACAGCATAGCAATCAGCCCCAGCATTTT. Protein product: CASNPQHSNQPQHF.

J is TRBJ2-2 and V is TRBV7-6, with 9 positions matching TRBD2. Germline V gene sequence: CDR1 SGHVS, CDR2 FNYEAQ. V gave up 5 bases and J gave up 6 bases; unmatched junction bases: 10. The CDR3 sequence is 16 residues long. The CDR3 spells CASSPLSRGGPGELFF. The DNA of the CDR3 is TGTGCCAGCAGCCCCTTGTCGCGGGGGGGCCCCGGGGAGCTGTTTTTT. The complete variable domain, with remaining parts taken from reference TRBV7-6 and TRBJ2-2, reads GAGVSQSPRYKVTKRGQDVALRCDPISGHVSLYWYRQALGQGPEFLTYFNYEAQQDKSGLPNDRFSAERPEGSISTLTIQRTEQRDSAMYRCASSPLSRGGPGELFFGEGSRLTVL.

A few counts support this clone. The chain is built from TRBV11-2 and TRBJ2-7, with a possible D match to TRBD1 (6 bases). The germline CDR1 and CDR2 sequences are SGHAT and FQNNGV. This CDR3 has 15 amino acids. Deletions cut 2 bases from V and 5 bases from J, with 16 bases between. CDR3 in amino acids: CASSLIVQGLDEQYF. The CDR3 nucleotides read TGTGCCAGCAGCTTAATCGTCCAGGGGCTGGACGAGCAGTACTTC.

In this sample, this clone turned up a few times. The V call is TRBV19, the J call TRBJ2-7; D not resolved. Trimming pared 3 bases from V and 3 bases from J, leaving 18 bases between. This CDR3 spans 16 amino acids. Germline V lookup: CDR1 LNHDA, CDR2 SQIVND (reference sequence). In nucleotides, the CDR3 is TGTGCCAGTAGTATTTCCACAGCTCCCAGATTCTACGAGCAGTACTTC. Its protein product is CASSISTAPRFYEQYF.

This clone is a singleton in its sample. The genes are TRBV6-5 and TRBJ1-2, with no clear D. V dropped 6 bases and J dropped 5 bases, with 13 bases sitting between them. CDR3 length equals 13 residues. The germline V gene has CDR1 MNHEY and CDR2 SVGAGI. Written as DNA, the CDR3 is TGTGCCAGCAGCCGGACGGAAACTTATGGCTACACCTTC. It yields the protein CASSRTETYGYTF.

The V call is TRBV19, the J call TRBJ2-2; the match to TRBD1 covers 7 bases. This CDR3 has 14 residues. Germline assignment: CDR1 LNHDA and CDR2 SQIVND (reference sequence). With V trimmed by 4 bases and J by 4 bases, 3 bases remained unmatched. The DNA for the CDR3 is TGTGCCAGTAGTACCCCAGGGGGCACCGGGGAGCTGTTTTTT. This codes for CASSTPGGTGELFF.

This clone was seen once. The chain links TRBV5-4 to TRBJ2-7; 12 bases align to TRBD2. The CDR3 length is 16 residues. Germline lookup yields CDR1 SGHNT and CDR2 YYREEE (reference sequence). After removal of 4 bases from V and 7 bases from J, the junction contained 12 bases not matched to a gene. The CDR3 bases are TGTGCCAGCAGCCAAGGTCAGGGACTAGCGGGTCCGGAGCAGTACTTC. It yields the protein CASSQGQGLAGPEQYF.

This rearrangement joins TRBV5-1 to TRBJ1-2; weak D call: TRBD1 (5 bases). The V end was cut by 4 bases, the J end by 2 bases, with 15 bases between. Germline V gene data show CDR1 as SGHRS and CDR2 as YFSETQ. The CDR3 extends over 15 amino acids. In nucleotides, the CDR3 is TGCGCCAGCAGCCCCGGGGGTTCGGAAAACTATGGCTACACCTTC. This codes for CASSPGGSENYGYTF.

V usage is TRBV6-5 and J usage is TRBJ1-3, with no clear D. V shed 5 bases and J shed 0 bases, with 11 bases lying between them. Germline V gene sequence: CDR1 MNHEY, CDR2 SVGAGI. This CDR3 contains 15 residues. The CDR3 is CASSQPGVSGNTIYF. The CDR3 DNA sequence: TGTGCCAGCAGTCAACCCGGGGTCTCTGGAAACACCATATATTTT.

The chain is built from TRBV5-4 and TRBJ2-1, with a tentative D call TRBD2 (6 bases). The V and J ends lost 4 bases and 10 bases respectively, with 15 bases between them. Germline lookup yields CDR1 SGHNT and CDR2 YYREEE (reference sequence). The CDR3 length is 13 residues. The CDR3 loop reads CASSAHTSWEQFF. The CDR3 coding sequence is TGTGCCAGCAGCGCCCATACTAGCTGGGAGCAGTTCTTC. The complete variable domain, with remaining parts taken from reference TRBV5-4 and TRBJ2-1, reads ETGVTQSPTHLIKTRGQQVTLRCSSQSGHNTVSWYQQALGQGPQFIFQYYREEENGRGNFPPRFSGLQFPNYSSELNVNALELDDSALYLCASSAHTSWEQFFGPGTRLTVL.

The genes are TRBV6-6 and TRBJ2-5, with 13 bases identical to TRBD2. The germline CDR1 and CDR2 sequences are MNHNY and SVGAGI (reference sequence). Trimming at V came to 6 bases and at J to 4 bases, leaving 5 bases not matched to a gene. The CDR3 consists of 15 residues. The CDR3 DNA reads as TGTGCCAGCAGGCGGACTAGCGGGGGTCGAGAGACCCAGTACTTC. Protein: CASRRTSGGRETQYF.

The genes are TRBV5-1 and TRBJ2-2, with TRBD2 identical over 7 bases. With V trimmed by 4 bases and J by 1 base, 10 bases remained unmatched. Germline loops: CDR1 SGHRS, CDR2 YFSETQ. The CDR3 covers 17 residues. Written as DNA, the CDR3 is TGCGCCAGCAGCCTAACGGGACTAACCCAGAACACCGGGGAGCTGTTTTTT. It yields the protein CASSLTGLTQNTGELFF. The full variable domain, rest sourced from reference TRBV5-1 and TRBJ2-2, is KAGVTQTPRYLIKTRGQQVTLSCSPISGHRSVSWYQQTPGQGLQFLFEYFSETQRNKGNFPGRFSGRQFSNSRSEMNVSTLELGDSALYLCASSLTGLTQNTGELFFGEGSRLTVL.

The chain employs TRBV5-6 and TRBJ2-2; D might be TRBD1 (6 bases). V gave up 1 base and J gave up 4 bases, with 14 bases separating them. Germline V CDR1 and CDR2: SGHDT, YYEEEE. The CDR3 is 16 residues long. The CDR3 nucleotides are TGTGCCAGCAGCTTGTATGGGGGCGCGTTCACCGGGGAGCTGTTTTTT. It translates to CASSLYGGAFTGELFF. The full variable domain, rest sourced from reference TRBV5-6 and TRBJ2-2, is DAGVTQSPTHLIKTRGQQVTLRCSPKSGHDTVSWYQQALGQGPQFIFQYYEEEERQRGNFPDRFSGHQFPNYSSELNVNALLLGDSALYLCASSLYGGAFTGELFFGEGSRLTVL.

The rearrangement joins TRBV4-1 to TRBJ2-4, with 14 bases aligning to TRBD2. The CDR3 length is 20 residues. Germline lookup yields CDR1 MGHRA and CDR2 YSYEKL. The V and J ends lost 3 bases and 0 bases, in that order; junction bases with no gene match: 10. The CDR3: CASSHPWTSGRFLAKNIQYF. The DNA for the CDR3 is TGCGCCAGCAGCCACCCCTGGACTAGCGGGAGGTTTTTAGCCAAAAACATTCAGTACTTC.

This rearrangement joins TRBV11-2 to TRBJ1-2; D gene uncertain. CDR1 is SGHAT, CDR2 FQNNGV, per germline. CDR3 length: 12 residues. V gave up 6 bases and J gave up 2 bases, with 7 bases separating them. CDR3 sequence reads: CASSQENYGYTF. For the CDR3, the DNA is TGTGCCAGCAGTCAGGAAAACTATGGCTACACCTTC.

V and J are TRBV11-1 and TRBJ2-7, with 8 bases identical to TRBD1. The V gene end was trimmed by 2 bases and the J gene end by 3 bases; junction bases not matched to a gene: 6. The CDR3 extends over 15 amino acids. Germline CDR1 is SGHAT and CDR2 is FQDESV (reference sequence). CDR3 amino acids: CASSLLGQGGYEQYF. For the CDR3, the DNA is TGTGCCAGCAGCTTACTCGGACAGGGTGGCTACGAGCAGTACTTC.

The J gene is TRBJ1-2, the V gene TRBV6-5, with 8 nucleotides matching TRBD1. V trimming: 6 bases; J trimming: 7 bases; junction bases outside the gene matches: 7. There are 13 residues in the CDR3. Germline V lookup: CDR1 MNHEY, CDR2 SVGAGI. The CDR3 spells CASRSPGGGGYTF. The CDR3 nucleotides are TGTGCCAGCAGATCCCCAGGGGGCGGTGGCTACACCTTC.

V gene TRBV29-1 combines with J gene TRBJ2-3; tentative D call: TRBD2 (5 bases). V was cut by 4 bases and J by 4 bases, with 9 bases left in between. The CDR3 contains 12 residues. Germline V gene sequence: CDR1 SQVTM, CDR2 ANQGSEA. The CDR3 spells CSVVRGSDTQYF. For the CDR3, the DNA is TGCAGCGTTGTACGGGGTTCAGATACGCAGTATTTT.

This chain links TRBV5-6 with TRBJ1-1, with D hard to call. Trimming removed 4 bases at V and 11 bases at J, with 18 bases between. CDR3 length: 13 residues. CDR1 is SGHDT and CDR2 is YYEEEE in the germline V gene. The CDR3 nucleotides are TGTGCCAGCAGCCCCCGTGTCCGAACTGGGGCTTTCTTT. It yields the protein CASSPRVRTGAFF.

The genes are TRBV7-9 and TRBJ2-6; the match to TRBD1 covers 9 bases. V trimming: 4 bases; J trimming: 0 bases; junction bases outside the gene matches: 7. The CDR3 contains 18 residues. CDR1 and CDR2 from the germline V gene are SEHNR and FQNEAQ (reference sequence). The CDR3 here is CASSSPRGQGSGANVLTF. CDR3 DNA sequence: TGTGCCAGCAGCTCCCCCAGGGGACAGGGCTCTGGGGCCAACGTCCTGACTTTC.

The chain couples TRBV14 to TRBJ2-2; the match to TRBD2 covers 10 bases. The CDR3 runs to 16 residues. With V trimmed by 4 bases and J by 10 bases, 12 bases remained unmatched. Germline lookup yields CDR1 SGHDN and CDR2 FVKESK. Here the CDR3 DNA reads TGTGCCAGCAGCCTGGGGGCTAGCGGGAGATATGTGGAGCTGTTTTTT. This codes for CASSLGASGRYVELFF.

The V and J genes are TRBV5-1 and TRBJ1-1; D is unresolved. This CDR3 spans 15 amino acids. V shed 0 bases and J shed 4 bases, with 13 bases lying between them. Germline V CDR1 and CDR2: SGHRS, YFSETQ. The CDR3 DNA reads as TGCGCCAGCAGCTTGGGGTCAGGCGAGACCACTGAAGCTTTCTTT. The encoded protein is CASSLGSGETTEAFF.

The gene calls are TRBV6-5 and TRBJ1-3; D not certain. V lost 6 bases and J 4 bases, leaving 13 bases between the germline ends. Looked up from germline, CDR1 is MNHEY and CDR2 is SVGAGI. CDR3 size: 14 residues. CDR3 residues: CASRRALLGNTIYF. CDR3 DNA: TGTGCCAGCAGACGGGCCCTGTTGGGAAACACCATATATTTT.

CDR3 nucleotides: TGTGCCAGCTCACGCCGAGAGCTTGCAACTAATGAAAAACTGTTTTTT. It encodes CASSRRELATNEKLFF. This chain joins TRBV18 and TRBJ1-4; D is unresolved. Trimming removed 4 bases at V and 0 bases at J, with 12 bases between. Germline CDR1 is KGHSH and CDR2 is LQKENI. The CDR3 contains 16 residues.

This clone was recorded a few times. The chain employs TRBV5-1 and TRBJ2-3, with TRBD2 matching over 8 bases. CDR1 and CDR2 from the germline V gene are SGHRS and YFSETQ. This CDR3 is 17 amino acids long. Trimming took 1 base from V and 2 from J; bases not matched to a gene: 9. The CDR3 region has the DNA TGCGCCAGCAGCTTGAGCCGGGGGGGAAGGCCCACAGATACGCAGTATTTT. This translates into CASSLSRGGRPTDTQYF.

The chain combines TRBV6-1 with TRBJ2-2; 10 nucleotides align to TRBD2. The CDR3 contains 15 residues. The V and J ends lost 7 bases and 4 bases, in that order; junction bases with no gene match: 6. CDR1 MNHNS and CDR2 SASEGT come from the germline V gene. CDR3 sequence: CASKFASGSTGELFF. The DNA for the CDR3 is TGTGCCAGCAAGTTTGCTAGCGGGAGCACCGGGGAGCTGTTTTTT.

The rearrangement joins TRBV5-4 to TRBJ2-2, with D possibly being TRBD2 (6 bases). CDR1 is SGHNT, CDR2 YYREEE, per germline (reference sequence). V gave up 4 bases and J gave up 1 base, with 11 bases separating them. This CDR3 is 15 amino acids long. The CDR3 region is CASSRRGGNTGELFF. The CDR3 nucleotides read TGTGCCAGCAGCCGACGGGGAGGGAACACCGGGGAGCTGTTTTTT. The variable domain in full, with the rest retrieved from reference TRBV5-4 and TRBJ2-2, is ETGVTQSPTHLIKTRGQQVTLRCSSQSGHNTVSWYQQALGQGPQFIFQYYREEENGRGNFPPRFSGLQFPNYSSELNVNALELDDSALYLCASSRRGGNTGELFFGEGSRLTVL.